The entry below gives a single T cell receptor (beta chain) sequence along with its context. No antigen is known for it. One entry per CDR3 protein, called by TCRdb with MiXCR from the 5' RACE reads. The sample lists 200,000 to 300,000 distinct CDR3 sequences, around 6.7% seen once, with 1.1% in the top ten. The sample belongs to a study of T cells after yellow fever vaccination. Study findings and constraints: Secondary responses were weaker yet peaked faster, day 5 versus 15. A limited proportion of clonotypes was detected within both the CD4 and CD8 compartments. The study noted that FACS-sorted repertoires could contain abundant clonotypes contaminating from the bulk population.

Trimming left V 6 bases short and J 3 bases short, with 12 bases between. CDR3 length: 12 residues. CDR1 is SQVTM and CDR2 is ANQGSEA in the germline V gene. This chain connects TRBV29-1 to TRBJ2-7, with D perhaps matching TRBD1 (6 bases). This receptor was identified in a man in his thirties or forties who received the YFV17D yellow fever vaccine. Source: CD4+ T cells sorted from PBMCs, taken on the day of the yellow fever booster vaccination. The CDR3 loop reads CSVWTDIYEQYF. The CDR3 region has the DNA TGCAGCGTCTGGACAGATATCTACGAGCAGTACTTC.